The subject of this entry is one T cell receptor (beta chain). This clonotype was counted only a few times. It lacks a known antigen. The input lacks base qualities; no much larger clone sits a single base away. The data derive from a study of T cell repertoires in cytomegalovirus infection (dated by TCRdb to between 2017 and 2020). Describing the broader study: Alongside well-studied HLA-B-restricted epitopes, the peptide stimulations were aimed at recently identified HLA-C-restricted CMV epitopes, whose presentation resists viral immunomodulation. Donor HLA type was relevant to the analysis, as public TCR beta signatures indicated carriage of CMV infection together with the matching HLA type.

Study-wide findings and limitations: The ex vivo response was dominated by HLA-C-restricted CMV-specific TCR beta clonotypes, which also provided the single most frequent clonotype in two of eight donors. In both this cohort and an independent approximately 350-donor cohort, the cumulative frequency of public TCR beta family members distinguished carriers of CMV infection plus the relevant HLA type.

V and J are truncated by 4 bases and 1 base respectively, leaving an intervening sequence of 12 bases. The CDR3, from cysteine to phenylalanine, totals 15 residues. Only the CDR3 DNA is retained, 45 bases long and in frame from the first base. The germline V gene provides CDR1 SGHDT and CDR2 YYEEEE. The treatment or condition label for this specimen denotes: in vitro stimulation with specific CMV peptide epitopes to enrich CMV-specific T cells. Sequencing relied on an Illumina HiSeq 1500. TCRdb reprocessed the public reads (quality trimming at Q25 with fastp, clone calling with MiXCR) and kept in-frame beta chains. Merged by CDR3 protein, the rows form single entries marked with the most common genes and DNA. The sample table shows 250,000 to 300,000 distinct CDR3 sequences, and roughly 21% are seen once. The ten most abundant clones make up approximately 19% of the sample.

The sample here was cultured PBMCs, taken from culture after CMV antigen stimulation. This receptor was taken from a human donor in good health (CMV status not recorded). Some clones in this sample may be carry-over from other donors' samples. In this chain, TRBV5-6 is recombined with TRBJ2-1; the D gene is unclear. The CDR3 protein sequence reads: CASSIAWASYNEQFF. The DNA reads as follows: TGTGCCAGCAGCATCGCATGGGCGTCCTACAATGAGCAGTTCTTC. Here the CDR3 is joined to the reference TRBV5-6 and TRBJ2-1 genes, and the full variable domain is: DAGVTQSPTHLIKTRGQQVTLRCSPKSGHDTVSWYQQALGQGPQFIFQYYEEEERQRGNFPDRFSGHQFPNYSSELNVNALLLGDSALYLCASSIAWASYNEQFFGPGTRLTVL.